This T cell receptor beta chain comes out of a study of blood T cell repertoires in COVID-19. For the study at large: Both acute and convalescent COVID-19 samples were obtained from the United States, Italy and Spain. PBMCs, B-cell-depleted T cells, or T cells were the source of the cDNA or gDNA that made up the material.

In the authors' methods: Reference gene primer amplification gave estimated nucleated cell counts. Data came from immunoSEQ multiplex PCR; TCRdb stores just in-frame clones and leaves some out. Clone size and the V and J calls come from that table; the DNA yielded D and trimming. The table includes some 140,000 clones, approximately 87% detected once. V lost 6 bases, J lost 6 bases, and 15 bases lay in between. CDR3 size: 14 residues. CDR1 and CDR2 from the germline V gene are MNHEY and SVGAGI. The gene calls are TRBV6-5 and TRBJ1-5; possibly TRBD1 for D (6 bases). The sequenced material came from peripheral blood. The receptor was isolated from a man between 70 and 80 years old with active COVID-19. The CDR3 region is CASRSTGLGQPQHF. CDR3 DNA sequence: TGTGCCAGCAGGTCGACAGGTTTGGGTCAGCCCCAGCATTTT.